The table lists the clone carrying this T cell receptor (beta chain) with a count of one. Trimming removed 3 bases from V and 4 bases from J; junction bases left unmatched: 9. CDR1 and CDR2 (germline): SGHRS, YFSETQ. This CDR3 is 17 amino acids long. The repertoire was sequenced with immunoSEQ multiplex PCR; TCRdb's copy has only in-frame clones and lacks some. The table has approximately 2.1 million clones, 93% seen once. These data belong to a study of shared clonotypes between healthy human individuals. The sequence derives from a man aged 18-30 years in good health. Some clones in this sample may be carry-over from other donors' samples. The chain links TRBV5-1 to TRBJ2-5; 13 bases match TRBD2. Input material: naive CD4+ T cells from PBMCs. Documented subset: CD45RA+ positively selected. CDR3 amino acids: CASSSIGLAGVGETQYF. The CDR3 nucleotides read TGCGCCAGCAGCTCCATCGGACTAGCGGGAGTGGGAGAGACCCAGTACTTC. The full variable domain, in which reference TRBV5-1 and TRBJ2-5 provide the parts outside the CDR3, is KAGVTQTPRYLIKTRGQQVTLSCSPISGHRSVSWYQQTPGQGLQFLFEYFSETQRNKGNFPGRFSGRQFSNSRSEMNVSTLELGDSALYLCASSSIGLAGVGETQYFGPGTRLLVL.